These 27 T cell receptor beta chains share one sample of origin, sequenced in a study of blood T cell repertoires in COVID-19. Here immunoSEQ multiplex PCR was the method, and the copy in TCRdb shows in-frame clones only, minus some. The repertoire holds over 300,000 clones, roughly 90% seen once, with approximately 1% in the top ten. The sequenced material came from PBMCs or T cells enriched from blood (not recorded which). These receptor sequences come from a woman in her 30s with acute COVID-19.

The chain joins TRBV30 to TRBJ1-5, with a possible D match to TRBD1 (5 bases). The CDR3 is 16 amino acids. Trimming cost V 1 base and J 4 bases, with 17 bases left between them. Germline V gene sequence: CDR1 GTSNPN, CDR2 SVGIG (reference sequence). The CDR3 spells CAWSAKTGTLNQPQHF. The CDR3 nucleotides are TGTGCCTGGAGTGCCAAGACTGGGACTCTTAATCAGCCCCAGCATTTT.

The chain recombines TRBV6-2 or TRBV6-3 with TRBJ1-1; 8 nucleotides line up with TRBD1. The CDR3 length is 12 residues. V was clipped by 6 bases and J by 4 bases; unmatched bases: 1. The V gene's germline CDR1 is MNHEY and CDR2 SVGEGT. CDR3 in DNA: TGTGCCAGCAGCGACAGGGGCACTGAAGCTTTCTTT. Its translation is CASSDRGTEAFF.

This chain connects TRBV6-5 to TRBJ2-1; TRBD2 is a possible D gene (6 bases). The CDR3 is made up of 15 amino acids. Trimming removed 8 bases from V and 2 bases from J, with 16 bases in between. Germline assignment: CDR1 MNHEY and CDR2 SVGAGI. This CDR3 is CASLAVGDPYNEQFF. The CDR3 nucleotides read TGTGCCAGCTTAGCGGTCGGAGACCCCTACAATGAGCAGTTCTTC.

J is TRBJ2-2 and V is TRBV7-9; D is uncertain. The CDR3 has 14 residues. Trimming left V 5 bases short and J 1 base short, with 8 bases between. Germline V gene sequence: CDR1 SEHNR, CDR2 FQNEAQ (reference sequence). The chain's CDR3 is CASSMNRNTGELFF. CDR3 nucleotide sequence: TGTGCCAGCAGCATGAACAGGAACACCGGGGAGCTGTTTTTT. Looking up the rest from reference TRBV7-9 and TRBJ2-2 gives the full variable domain: DTGVSQNPRHKITKRGQNVTFRCDPISEHNRLYWYRQTLGQGPEFLTYFQNEAQLEKSRLLSDRFSAERPKGSFSTLEIQRTEQGDSAMYLCASSMNRNTGELFFGEGSRLTVL.

V gene TRBV5-8 combines with J gene TRBJ2-7, with 11 bases lining up with TRBD1. The junction had 4 bases not matched to a gene; V was cut back by 3 bases and J by 5 bases. Germline-derived CDR1 and CDR2 are SGHTS and YDEGEE. There are 14 residues in the CDR3. CDR3 sequence (DNA): TGTGCCAGCAGCTCCTGGACAGGGGGCCACGAGCAGTACTTC. This codes for CASSSWTGGHEQYF.

This clone turned up a few times. The chain employs TRBV7-3 and TRBJ2-1, with 11 bases identical to TRBD1. This CDR3 comprises 13 residues. Per the germline V gene, CDR1 is SGHTA and CDR2 is FQGTGA. The junction had 4 bases not matched to a gene; V was cut back by 8 bases and J by 7 bases. The CDR3 region is CASGQGAWNEQFF. As DNA, the CDR3 is TGTGCCAGCGGACAGGGGGCGTGGAATGAGCAGTTCTTC.

This clone appeared once. The V call is TRBV6-5, the J call TRBJ1-2; perhaps TRBD1 as D (5 bases). Trimming left V 2 bases short and J 6 bases short, with 13 bases between. The CDR3 loop spans 14 amino acids. In germline, CDR1 is MNHEY, CDR2 SVGAGI. The CDR3 DNA reads as TGTGCCAGCAGTTACGCGGAGGGCAGGGATGGCTACACCTTC. As protein: CASSYAEGRDGYTF.

CDR3 region: CASSWRQGAGVVEGNIQYF. The DNA of the CDR3 is TGCGCCAGCAGCTGGAGACAGGGAGCAGGGGTAGTTGAGGGAAACATTCAGTACTTC. V is TRBV5-1 and J is TRBJ2-4, with 7 bases lining up with TRBD1. V shed 3 bases, J shed 6 bases, and the junction held 21 bases outside the gene matches. Per the germline V gene, CDR1 is SGHRS and CDR2 is YFSETQ. The CDR3 has 19 amino acids. The full variable domain, its missing parts supplied by reference TRBV5-1 and TRBJ2-4, is KAGVTQTPRYLIKTRGQQVTLSCSPISGHRSVSWYQQTPGQGLQFLFEYFSETQRNKGNFPGRFSGRQFSNSRSEMNVSTLELGDSALYLCASSWRQGAGVVEGNIQYFGAGTRLSVL.

The V and J genes are TRBV10-3 and TRBJ2-3; 7 bases line up with TRBD1. This CDR3 has 14 amino acids. The trim removed 7 bases at V and 0 bases at J, leaving 4 bases unmatched. CDR1 and CDR2 from the germline V gene are ENHRY and SYGVKD. The CDR3 reads CAITGRGSTDTQYF. CDR3 nucleotides: TGTGCCATCACTGGCAGGGGGAGCACAGATACGCAGTATTTT.

The CDR3, as DNA: TGTGCCAGTAGCGCTAGCGGGGGCGTAGATACGCAGTATTTT. It specifies CASSASGGVDTQYF. The chain couples TRBV19 to TRBJ2-3; 10 bases match TRBD2. The J segment lost 5 bases and the V segment lost 6 bases, leaving 5 bases of the junction unmatched. Per germline, CDR1 LNHDA and CDR2 SQIVND (reference sequence). The CDR3 extends over 14 amino acids.

This chain joins TRBV7-6 and TRBJ1-1; 8 bases are shared with TRBD1. V was clipped by 5 bases and J by 0 bases; unmatched bases: 5. The CDR3 is 15 amino acids. The germline V gene has CDR1 SGHVS and CDR2 FNYEAQ. CDR3 in DNA: TGTGCCAGCAGCAACAGGGGGGGGATGAACACTGAAGCTTTCTTT. Its translation is CASSNRGGMNTEAFF.

V and J are TRBV19 and TRBJ2-7; 8 nucleotides line up with TRBD1. The CDR3 is 15 residues long. The germline gives CDR1 LNHDA, CDR2 SQIVND (reference sequence). V trimming: 1 base; J trimming: 4 bases; junction bases outside the gene matches: 6. The CDR3 DNA reads TGTGCCAGTAGTATAGTGTTTGACAGGGGTTACGAGCAGTACTTC. Its protein product is CASSIVFDRGYEQYF.

This clone was counted between two and nine times. CDR3 protein: CASSFGEEAFF. DNA for the CDR3: TGTGCCAGCAGTTTCGGGGAAGAAGCTTTCTTT. This rearrangement joins TRBV12-3 or TRBV12-4 to TRBJ1-1; D is undetermined. The CDR3 totals 11 residues. V was clipped by 3 bases and J by 8 bases, with 7 bases between them.

V gene TRBV4-1 combines with J gene TRBJ1-3, with unresolved D. This CDR3 has 16 amino acids. Germline V CDR1 and CDR2: MGHRA, YSYEKL. V was shortened by 0 bases and J by 4 bases, with 13 bases between the two germline ends. CDR3 region: CASSQDFRDSGNTIYF. The DNA for the CDR3 is TGCGCCAGCAGCCAAGACTTCCGGGATTCAGGAAACACCATATATTTT.

The rearrangement uses TRBV3-1 (or the pseudogene TRBV3-2) and TRBJ2-3; D possibly corresponds to TRBD2 (5 bases). Germline V gives CDR1 LGHDT, CDR2 YNNKEL (reference sequence). The CDR3 is 17 amino acids. Trimming left V 2 bases short and J 6 bases short, with 21 bases between. The CDR3 region is CASSQQHVSRRGDTQYF. As DNA, the CDR3 is TGTGCCAGCAGCCAACAGCATGTAAGCCGTCGAGGGGATACGCAGTATTTT.

The chain carries TRBV29-1 and TRBJ1-1, with D possibly TRBD1 on 5 matching bases. The germline gives CDR1 SQVTM, CDR2 ANQGSEA. This CDR3 has 12 amino acids. V lost 3 bases and J lost 7, with 12 bases in between. CDR3: CSVDSQGFEAFF. For the CDR3, the DNA is TGCAGCGTTGATAGTCAGGGCTTTGAAGCTTTCTTT.

The V gene is TRBV29-1, the J gene TRBJ1-1; 7 bases are shared with TRBD1. V dropped 7 bases and J dropped 0; count of bases not matched to a gene: 5. This CDR3 contains 13 residues. The V gene's germline CDR1 is SQVTM and CDR2 ANQGSEA. The CDR3 nucleotides are TGCAGCGCACAGGGGTGGGTGAACACTGAAGCTTTCTTT. Its protein is CSAQGWVNTEAFF.

V gene TRBV6-5 combines with J gene TRBJ1-6, with D maybe TRBD1 (6 bases). Trimming pared 0 bases from V and 6 bases from J, leaving 9 bases between. The CDR3 runs to 15 residues. Germline lookup yields CDR1 MNHEY and CDR2 SVGAGI. The CDR3 bases are TGTGCCAGCAGTTACTCAGGGGGACGTAATTCACCCCTCCACTTT. This gives the protein CASSYSGGRNSPLHF.

A few counts support this clone. V and J are TRBV7-9 and TRBJ1-2; 9 bases align to TRBD1. CDR1 is SEHNR, CDR2 FQNEAQ, per germline (reference sequence). V dropped 2 bases and J dropped 6; count of bases not matched to a gene: 7. CDR3 size: 15 residues. The chain's CDR3 is CASSLLTQGADGYTF. Here the CDR3 DNA reads TGTGCCAGCAGCTTATTAACACAGGGGGCTGATGGCTACACCTTC.

Here the CDR3 reads CASSPPSQRGTEAFF. The CDR3 bases are TGTGCCAGCTCACCACCGAGCCAGCGGGGCACTGAAGCTTTCTTT. The chain has TRBV18 and TRBJ1-1; D is unclear. Deletions cut 0 bases from V and 4 bases from J, with 12 bases between. The germline CDR1 and CDR2 sequences are KGHSH and LQKENI. The CDR3 loop spans 15 amino acids.

V and J are TRBV27 and TRBJ2-7, with D possibly TRBD1 on 6 matching bases. The CDR3 runs to 12 residues. V was trimmed by 2 bases and J by 8 bases, leaving 10 bases between them. Per germline, CDR1 MNHEY and CDR2 SMNVEV (reference sequence). CDR3 in DNA: TGTGCCAGCAGTTTACAGGGGTCCCAGCAGTACTTC. Its protein product is CASSLQGSQQYF.

This chain links TRBV27 with TRBJ1-2; 8 bases match TRBD1. The germline gives CDR1 MNHEY, CDR2 SMNVEV (reference sequence). After removal of 5 bases from V and 2 bases from J, the junction contained 10 bases not matched to a gene. This CDR3 region has 16 residues. CDR3 DNA: TGTGCCAGCAGTCCCATCAGGACAGGGTGGAACTATGGCTACACCTTC. Residues: CASSPIRTGWNYGYTF.

This sequence joins TRBV6-5 and TRBJ2-2; 8 nucleotides match TRBD1. Germline CDR1 MNHEY, CDR2 SVGAGI. The CDR3 spans 16 residues. Germline trimming cut 4 bases from V and 3 bases from J; bases unmatched to any gene: 7. The DNA of the CDR3 is TGTGCCAGCAGTTTACCTCCGGGACAGGACACCGGGGAGCTGTTTTTT. Amino acid sequence: CASSLPPGQDTGELFF.

This clone was counted a single time. The rearrangement links TRBV6-4 to TRBJ2-7, with D possibly TRBD2 on 6 matching bases. This CDR3 region has 17 residues. The V gene's germline CDR1 is MRHNA and CDR2 SNTAGT. V shed 4 bases and J shed 3 bases, with 22 bases lying between them. Here the CDR3 DNA reads TGTGCCAGCAGTGCCCCACACCGCCGGGACTCTTTCTACGAGCAGTACTTC. Translated: CASSAPHRRDSFYEQYF.

The chain uses TRBV30 and TRBJ1-1, with D unresolved. The CDR3 loop spans 13 amino acids. Deletions cut 3 bases from V and 1 base from J, with 9 bases between. The germline gives CDR1 GTSNPN, CDR2 SVGIG (reference sequence). DNA of the CDR3: TGTGCCTGGAGCGGAGGGTGGAACACTGAAGCTTTCTTT. This gives the protein CAWSGGWNTEAFF.

CDR3 sequence reads: CASSLGLANEQFF. The CDR3 nucleotides are TGTGCCAGCAGCTTAGGCTTGGCTAATGAGCAGTTCTTC. The V gene is TRBV7-9, the J gene TRBJ2-1, with D hard to call. The CDR3 extends over 13 amino acids. V gave up 1 base and J gave up 7 bases, with 8 bases separating them. The germline V gene encodes CDR1 SEHNR and CDR2 FQNEAQ (reference sequence).

The chain combines TRBV2 with TRBJ2-2; tentative D call: TRBD2 (6 bases). The length of the CDR3 is 12 residues. Between the trimmed V and J ends, which lost 9 bases and 5 bases, there was a span of 10 bases. Germline CDR1 reads SNHLY; CDR2 reads FYNNEI. DNA for the CDR3: TGTGCCAGTTGTGGGGGGACCGGGGAGCTGTTTTTT. Protein sequence: CASCGGTGELFF.